This entry lists 19 T cell receptor beta chains sequenced from one sample in a study of cytomegalovirus exposure and HLA in healthy donors. The PCR contained 60 Vbeta and 13 Jbeta primers. Measured with immunoSEQ multiplex PCR; TCRdb has only the in-frame clones, and not every one. In all, the sample yields tens of thousands of clones. The sample taken for sequencing was PBMCs. The receptors come from a man aged 45-65 years in good health and CMV-seronegative.

The chain combines TRBV9 with TRBJ2-7; possibly TRBD1 for D (6 bases). Trimming took off 0 bases at V and 5 bases at J, with 15 bases between the two ends. The V gene's germline CDR1 is SGDLS and CDR2 YYNGEE. The CDR3 spans 15 residues. The CDR3 reads CASSVGGNRVNEQYF. Here the CDR3 DNA reads TGTGCCAGCAGCGTAGGGGGGAACAGGGTGAACGAGCAGTACTTC.

The chain combines TRBV7-9 with TRBJ1-3, with TRBD1 as a possible D gene (5 bases). The germline V gene encodes CDR1 SEHNR and CDR2 FQNEAQ (reference sequence). V was trimmed by 1 base and J by 0 bases, leaving 10 bases between them. The CDR3 covers 16 residues. The CDR3 loop reads CASSLGGVNSGNTIYF. CDR3 bases: TGTGCCAGCAGCTTAGGGGGGGTAAACTCTGGAAACACCATATATTTT.

In DNA, the CDR3 is TGCGCCAGCAGCCTGCGGAGCAGCACAGATACGCAGTATTTT. Amino acids: CASSLRSSTDTQYF. The rearrangement uses TRBV5-1 and TRBJ2-3, with D uncertain. The germline gives CDR1 SGHRS, CDR2 YFSETQ. Trimming pared 4 bases from V and 0 bases from J, leaving 9 bases between. This CDR3 is 14 amino acids long.

The chain combines TRBV15 with TRBJ1-2; weak D call: TRBD1 (5 bases). Per the germline V gene, CDR1 is LNHNV and CDR2 is YYDKDF (reference sequence). Trimming cost V 3 bases and J 6 bases, with 17 bases left between them. The CDR3 has 15 residues. The CDR3 region is CATSSSSGRGDGYTF. The CDR3 region has the DNA TGTGCCACCAGCAGTTCCTCAGGGCGAGGAGATGGCTACACCTTC.

This rearrangement joins TRBV9 to TRBJ1-1; unclear D gene. Between the trimmed V and J ends, which lost 0 bases and 1 base, there was a span of 7 bases. The CDR3 length is 14 residues. The germline V gene encodes CDR1 SGDLS and CDR2 YYNGEE. The DNA of the CDR3 is TGTGCCAGCAGCGTAGGACACCAGAACACTGAAGCTTTCTTT. Translation gives CASSVGHQNTEAFF.

The chain couples TRBV27 to TRBJ1-6, with 7 bases fitting TRBD1. The CDR3 length is 16 residues. Germline V gene lookup returns CDR1 MNHEY and CDR2 SMNVEV (reference sequence). V lost 3 bases and J lost 0; bases outside the gene matches: 2. CDR3 coding DNA: TGTGCCAGCAGTTTGGACAGGAGCTCCTATAATTCACCCCTCCACTTT. Translating gives CASSLDRSSYNSPLHF.

The rearrangement joins TRBV2 to TRBJ2-5, with D possibly TRBD1 on 5 matching bases. Gene TRBJ2-7 matches the end of the DNA better, so the J call may be wrong. Per the germline V gene, CDR1 is SNHLY and CDR2 is FYNNEI. The CDR3 length is 14 residues. The chain's CDR3 is CASSVGQGSYEQYF. CDR3 DNA: TGTGCCAGCAGTGTAGGCCAGGGCTCCTACGAGCAGTACTTC.

This CDR3 is CASSAKEPYEQYF. In DNA, the CDR3 is TGTGCCAGCAGCGCGAAGGAGCCCTACGAGCAGTACTTC. This chain connects TRBV9 to TRBJ2-7, with D unclear. Trimming took off 3 bases at V and 2 bases at J, with 9 bases between the two ends. Germline V gene data show CDR1 as SGDLS and CDR2 as YYNGEE. The CDR3 is 13 amino acids.

The V and J genes are TRBV6-5 and TRBJ2-7, with D possibly being TRBD1 (6 bases). This CDR3 spans 15 amino acids. Germline CDR1 is MNHEY and CDR2 is SVGAGI. Trimming took off 0 bases at V and 4 bases at J, with 13 bases between the two ends. This CDR3 reads CASSYSIRGGYEQYF. CDR3 coding DNA: TGTGCCAGCAGTTACTCGATCAGGGGTGGTTACGAGCAGTACTTC.

The chain employs TRBV4-1 and TRBJ2-5; TRBD1 is a possible D gene (5 bases). CDR1 is MGHRA and CDR2 is YSYEKL in the germline V gene. The CDR3 consists of 14 residues. The ends were cut back, 4 bases at V and 1 base at J, with 10 bases in the middle. CDR3 in DNA: TGCGCCAGCAGCCGGCAACAGGTCCAAGAGACCCAGTACTTC. Translating it yields CASSRQQVQETQYF.

The chain carries TRBV18 and TRBJ1-5, with D maybe TRBD1 (6 bases). V shed 0 bases and J shed 5 bases, with 14 bases lying between them. CDR3 length: 16 residues. Germline CDR1 reads KGHSH; CDR2 reads LQKENI. CDR3 DNA sequence: TGTGCCAGCTCACCACCCTCGGCAGGGGCGTATCAGCCCCAGCATTTT. This gives the protein CASSPPSAGAYQPQHF.

DNA of the CDR3: TGTGCCAGCAGTTATCTCCCGCGGCTAGCTAACTATGGCTACACCTTC. It encodes CASSYLPRLANYGYTF. The chain links TRBV6-5 to TRBJ1-2; D gene ambiguous. The CDR3 contains 16 residues. V lost 3 bases to trimming and J lost 0 bases, with 14 bases between them. The germline CDR1 and CDR2 sequences are MNHEY and SVGAGI.

This chain links TRBV28 with TRBJ2-3, with TRBD2 as a possible D gene (5 bases). Trimming took 3 bases from V and 1 from J, leaving 11 bases between them. Per the germline V gene, CDR1 is MDHEN and CDR2 is SYDVKM. The CDR3 is 15 residues long. CDR3 nucleotides: TGTGCCAGCAGTTTCTATCGGGGAGGCACAGATACGCAGTATTTT. Translated: CASSFYRGGTDTQYF. The whole variable domain, remainder taken from reference TRBV28 and TRBJ2-3, is DVKVTQSSRYLVKRTGEKVFLECVQDMDHENMFWYRQDPGLGLRLIYFSYDVKMKEKGDIPEGYSVSREKKERFSLILESASTNQTSMYLCASSFYRGGTDTQYFGPGTRLTVL.

The chain combines TRBV5-1 with TRBJ1-1; 7 positions agree with TRBD1. Germline V gives CDR1 SGHRS, CDR2 YFSETQ. The CDR3 has 13 residues. The J segment lost 3 bases and the V segment lost 9 bases, leaving 8 bases of the junction unmatched. CDR3 sequence: CATKQGLDTEAFF. The CDR3 nucleotides are TGCGCCACGAAACAGGGGTTGGACACTGAAGCTTTCTTT.

This sequence joins TRBV11-3 and TRBJ2-3; D perhaps matches TRBD2 (5 bases). The CDR3 length is 14 residues. Germline V CDR1 and CDR2: SGHNT, YENEEA. Trimming took 2 bases from V and 2 from J, leaving 8 bases between them. Here the CDR3 reads CASSLRGSTDTQYF. The CDR3 DNA reads as TGTGCCAGCAGCTTACGGGGATCCACAGATACGCAGTATTTT.

The V and J genes are TRBV18 and TRBJ2-7; no definite D call. CDR1 KGHSH and CDR2 LQKENI come from the germline V gene. The V gene lost 0 bases and the J gene lost 4 bases, with 7 bases spanning the gap. The CDR3 sequence is 13 residues long. CDR3 sequence: CASSPPSRYEQYF. The CDR3 nucleotides are TGTGCCAGCTCACCACCTAGTAGATACGAGCAGTACTTC.

The J gene is TRBJ2-7, the V gene TRBV6-6; possible D gene TRBD1, 7 bases. Germline V gene data show CDR1 as MNHNY and CDR2 as SVGAGI (reference sequence). CDR3 length: 12 amino acids. Trimming removed 3 bases from V and 7 bases from J, with 10 bases in between. The CDR3 sequence: CASSYQGGEQYF. CDR3 sequence (DNA): TGTGCCAGCAGTTATCAGGGGGGTGAGCAGTACTTC.

The chain couples TRBV5-1 to TRBJ2-1; D is possibly TRBD2 (6 bases). Germline V gene sequence: CDR1 SGHRS, CDR2 YFSETQ. V was clipped by 2 bases and J by 4 bases, with 7 bases between them. CDR3 size: 13 residues. The CDR3 nucleotides read TGCGCCAGCAGCTTCGGGACTTACAATGAGCAGTTCTTC. This gives the protein CASSFGTYNEQFF.

The chain uses TRBV7-9 and TRBJ1-2; possibly TRBD1 for D (5 bases). The V end was cut by 5 bases, the J end by 5 bases, with 21 bases between. The length of the CDR3 is 16 residues. The germline V gene has CDR1 SEHNR and CDR2 FQNEAQ (reference sequence). The CDR3 sequence: CASSPRGGEFIYGYTF. CDR3 coding DNA: TGTGCCAGCAGCCCAAGGGGAGGGGAGTTCATTTATGGCTACACCTTC. Combining the CDR3 with reference TRBV7-9 and TRBJ1-2 gives the whole variable domain DTGVSQNPRHKITKRGQNVTFRCDPISEHNRLYWYRQTLGQGPEFLTYFQNEAQLEKSRLLSDRFSAERPKGSFSTLEIQRTEQGDSAMYLCASSPRGGEFIYGYTFGSGTRLTVV.